Given below is one TCR beta chain in context. As yet, its antigen is unknown. Produced via immunoSEQ multiplex PCR; TCRdb's table is partial and in-frame only. Here the sample spans some 2,500,000 clones, around 93% being singletons. In germline, CDR1 is MNHEY, CDR2 SVGAGI. CDR3 length: 12 amino acids. V was trimmed by 8 bases and J by 7 bases, leaving 11 bases between them. This entry belongs to a study of shared clonotypes between healthy human individuals. Broader study findings: Clonotypes not shared had lower generation probabilities than those common to all four donors.

The source of this sequence is a man younger than 35 in good health. Some clones in this sample may be carry-over from other donors' samples. V and J are TRBV6-5 and TRBJ1-4; D perhaps matches TRBD1 (5 bases). Sequenced: naive CD4+ T cells from PBMCs. Subset meaning: CD45RA+ positively selected. The CDR3: CASGGRGEKLFF. The CDR3 DNA is TGTGCCAGCGGGGGACGCGGTGAAAAACTGTTTTTT.